This TCR beta chain came from a study of CD8 T cells in ankylosing spondylitis (dated by TCRdb to 2017 to 2019). Study-level background: T cell receptor beta repertoires were profiled in healthy donors and ankylosing spondylitis patients so that disease-linked TCR variants could be found. Peripheral blood was sampled, and synovial fluid was also collected from ankylosing spondylitis patients. The whole study cohort included some 100 healthy donors and 20 to 25 ankylosing spondylitis patients.

On the study overall, not on this receptor specifically: The disease-linked clones showed a CD8+ phenotype and occurred at relatively low frequencies in peripheral blood. The disease-linked clones were reported to be significantly enriched in matched synovial fluid samples from ankylosing spondylitis patients. Some TCR beta motif variants had previously been reported in synovial fluid and blood of reactive arthritis patients, which suggested common disease-initiation mechanisms. Blood from ankylosing spondylitis patients appeared to be characterized by a TCR beta motif composed of roughly eight highly homologous amino acid variants.

Inclusive of the bounding cysteine and phenylalanine, the CDR3 is 15 residues long. The DNA shown is the 45-base CDR3, in frame from base 1. Deletion took 1 base off V and 4 bases off J, with a span of 11 bases between the germline ends. The germline V gene supplies CDR1 KGHSH and CDR2 LQKENI. Sequencing took place on an Illumina HiSeq 2500. TCR beta libraries were prepared by quantitative 5'-RACE with molecular barcodes. From the authors' description of their analysis: To identify disease-linked TCR variants, a new computational method was used, one built on a probabilistic model of VDJ rearrangement. TCRdb handled the public reads itself, with Q25 trimming in fastp and clone calling in MiXCR, and kept productive beta chains. CDR3 protein sequences are deduplicated, and each keeps its most common genes and DNA. These V and J calls rely on TCRdb rather than the paper's analysis. The sample records roughly 700,000 distinct CDR3 sequences, under 20% of which are singletons. Of the sample, around 20% is held by the ten largest clones.

This clonotype appeared a few times. It lacks a known antigen. No base quality information exists; no much larger clone differs at one position. The TCR was taken from a male donor with ankylosing spondylitis. The sample comprised blood, either unsorted or a sorted T cell fraction (not recorded which). The chain joins TRBV18 to TRBJ1-5, and perhaps TRBD1 as D gene, on 6 matching bases. The CDR3 reads CASSPQGGNNQPQHF. The nucleotide sequence reads as follows: TGTGCCAGCTCACCACAGGGGGGGAATAATCAGCCCCAGCATTTT. The reference TRBV18 and TRBJ1-5 proteins fill in what lies around the CDR3, so the full variable domain reads NAGVMQNPRHLVRRRGQEARLRCSPMKGHSHVYWYRQLPEEGLKFMVYLQKENIIDESGMPKERFSAEFPKEGPSILRIQQVVRGDSAAYFCASSPQGGNNQPQHFGDGTRLSIL.